This T cell receptor beta chain is drawn from a study of blood T cell dynamics during melanoma immunotherapy. Sample time point: week 3, after first cycle of checkpoint inhibitor. The CDR3 runs 13 residues. Germline V gene data show CDR1 as GTSNPN and CDR2 as SVGIG (reference sequence). With 4 bases clipped from V and 5 bases from J, the junction kept 7 bases outside the gene matches. Sequencing used immunoSEQ multiplex PCR; TCRdb keeps in-frame clones, though not all of them. The table shows roughly 12,000 clones, with 70% to 90% occurring only once. The receptor was isolated from a human donor with melanoma. The rearrangement uses TRBV30 and TRBJ1-1; 7 bases agree with TRBD1. The starting material was blood, obtained from a patient treated with checkpoint blockade. CDR3 bases: TGTGCCTGGACTGAGACAGGGAGGACTGAAGCTTTCTTT. Amino acid sequence: CAWTETGRTEAFF. Together with reference TRBV30 and TRBJ1-1, the CDR3 gives the full variable domain: SQTIHQWPATLVQPVGSPLSLECTVEGTSNPNLYWYRQAAGRGLQLLFYSVGIGQISSEVPQNLSASRPQDRQFILSSKKLLLSDSGFYLCAWTETGRTEAFFGQGTRLTVV.